Shown below are 20 T cell receptor beta chains from a single sample sequenced in a study of patients and donors after allogeneic stem cell transplantation. TCRdb called the RT-PCR reads again in MiXCR, with one record for every CDR3 protein. Altogether approximately 200,000 distinct CDR3 sequences are present, 13% to 15% being singletons, with the ten largest covering roughly 10%. The specimen sequenced was blood, either unsorted or a sorted T cell fraction (not recorded which). These receptors were collected from a human donor who was either an allogeneic HSCT recipient or a stem cell or donor lymphocyte infusion donor (not recorded which). It is not recorded whose cells these are; they may come from a transplant donor.

There are many counts of this clonotype. This sequence joins TRBV6-5 and TRBJ1-3; D is uncertain. Germline CDR1 reads MNHEY; CDR2 reads SVGAGI. V dropped 0 bases and J dropped 4 bases, with 13 bases sitting between them. CDR3 length equals 16 residues. DNA for the CDR3: TGTGCCAGCAGTTACTCGGGCCTCCGGTCGGGAAACACCATATATTTT. Protein sequence: CASSYSGLRSGNTIYF.

This clonotype was observed a few times. The chain joins TRBV12-3 or TRBV12-4 to TRBJ2-1; 7 nucleotides align to TRBD2. There are 15 residues in the CDR3. The junction had 2 bases not matched to a gene; V was cut back by 3 bases and J by 0 bases. CDR3 nucleotide sequence: TGTGCCAGCAGTTTGGGGGGGGTCTCCTACAATGAGCAGTTCTTC. This encodes CASSLGGVSYNEQFF.

Concerning this clonotype itself: This may arise from a read error, as a much more abundant clone is one base away. The genes are TRBV12-3 or TRBV12-4 and TRBJ1-6; no reliable D call. CDR3 length: 14 residues. The V and J ends lost 6 bases and 3 bases respectively, with 9 bases between them. The CDR3 loop reads CASRSSCYNSPLHF. The CDR3, as DNA: TGTGCCAGCAGGTCAAGCTGCTATAATTCACCCCTCCACTTT.

The chain uses TRBV4-2 and TRBJ2-7, with D hard to call. Trimming removed 0 bases from V and 0 bases from J, with 15 bases in between. The CDR3 loop spans 17 amino acids. Germline CDR1 LGHNA, CDR2 YNFKEQ. CDR3 protein: CASSQDRLYPSSYEQYF. The CDR3 region has the DNA TGTGCCAGCAGCCAAGACAGGCTATACCCTAGCTCCTACGAGCAGTACTTC.

V is TRBV3-1 and J is TRBJ2-3; the D gene is possibly TRBD2 (6 bases). The CDR3 extends over 14 amino acids. With 6 bases removed from V and 2 bases from J, the gap between germline ends came to 12 bases. Germline CDR1 and CDR2: LGHDT and YNNKEL (reference sequence). The CDR3, as DNA: TGTGCCAGCAGAGTGGGGGGTAACACAGATACGCAGTATTTT. Translated: CASRVGGNTDTQYF.

V gene TRBV2 combines with J gene TRBJ2-2, with D maybe TRBD2 (5 bases). The CDR3 is 15 amino acids. With 5 bases removed from V and 5 bases from J, the gap between germline ends came to 15 bases. The germline V gene has CDR1 SNHLY and CDR2 FYNNEI. The CDR3 bases are TGTGCCAGCAGTTTTCCGGTAGGACTGACCGGGGAGCTGTTTTTT. Encoded protein: CASSFPVGLTGELFF. The full variable domain, in which reference TRBV2 and TRBJ2-2 provide the parts outside the CDR3, is EPEVTQTPSHQVTQMGQEVILRCVPISNHLYFYWYRQILGQKVEFLVSFYNNEISEKSEIFDDQFSVERPDGSNFTLKIRSTKLEDSAMYFCASSFPVGLTGELFFGEGSRLTVL.

This clonotype was counted between two and nine times. V gene TRBV7-2 combines with J gene TRBJ2-5; 7 bases map to TRBD2. This CDR3 has 15 amino acids. After removal of 1 base from V and 1 base from J, the junction contained 3 bases not matched to a gene. CDR1 is SGHTA, CDR2 FQGNSA, per germline. This CDR3 is CASSLVGGTQETQYF. The CDR3 DNA follows: TGTGCCAGCAGCTTAGTGGGGGGGACCCAAGAGACCCAGTACTTC.

V and J are TRBV19 and TRBJ2-7, with a tentative D call TRBD1 (6 bases). Looked up from germline, CDR1 is LNHDA and CDR2 is SQIVND (reference sequence). CDR3 length: 13 amino acids. V dropped 6 bases and J dropped 2 bases, with 11 bases sitting between them. The CDR3 DNA follows: TGTGCCAGTAGCCGGACAGCCGCCTACGAGCAGTACTTC. It translates to CASSRTAAYEQYF.

This clonotype was seen a few times. The gene calls are TRBV15 and TRBJ1-3; D might be TRBD1 (6 bases). This CDR3 spans 15 amino acids. The ends were cut back, 0 bases at V and 4 bases at J, with 10 bases in the middle. Germline V CDR1 and CDR2: LNHNV, YYDKDF (reference sequence). CDR3 sequence reads: CATSRDRGAGNTIYF. As DNA, the CDR3 is TGTGCCACCAGCAGAGATCGGGGGGCAGGAAACACCATATATTTT.

The gene calls are TRBV10-3 and TRBJ1-2, with 10 nucleotides matching TRBD1. CDR1 and CDR2 (germline): ENHRY, SYGVKD. Trimming removed 2 bases from V and 6 bases from J; junction bases left unmatched: 3. The length of the CDR3 is 14 residues. Written as DNA, the CDR3 is TGTGCCATCAGTGAGACCGGGACAGGGGATGGCTACACCTTC. It yields the protein CAISETGTGDGYTF.

This clonotype was observed at least ten times. The gene calls are TRBV20-1 and TRBJ2-5; 11 bases align to TRBD2. CDR3 length: 16 amino acids. Trimming at V came to 3 bases and at J to 5 bases, leaving 11 bases not matched to a gene. The germline V gene has CDR1 DFQATT and CDR2 SNEGSKA (reference sequence). CDR3 DNA: TGCAGTGCTAGTTTAGCGGGGGGGCATTCGGATGAGACCCAGTACTTC. Its protein product is CSASLAGGHSDETQYF.

Only a few counts were recorded for this clonotype. V is TRBV10-3 and J is TRBJ2-3, with D possibly called TRBD1 or TRBD2 (5 bases each). Germline CDR1 and CDR2: ENHRY and SYGVKD. This CDR3 has 19 residues. V lost 0 bases to trimming and J lost 2 bases, with 21 bases between them. CDR3 region: CAISESGPGVSGATDTQYF. The CDR3 DNA follows: TGTGCCATCAGTGAGTCGGGGCCTGGGGTAAGCGGAGCCACAGATACGCAGTATTTT.

The chain is built from TRBV18 and TRBJ2-7; D might be TRBD2 (7 bases). V was cut by 2 bases and J by 3 bases, with 17 bases left in between. CDR1 and CDR2 from the germline V gene are KGHSH and LQKENI. This CDR3 contains 16 residues. CDR3: CASSPSGGRRSYEQYF. The CDR3 region has the DNA TGTGCCAGCTCACCATCGGGGGGCCGGCGAAGCTACGAGCAGTACTTC.

This clonotype was counted at least ten times. This chain joins TRBV14 and TRBJ1-3, with D hard to call. This CDR3 contains 13 residues. The germline CDR1 and CDR2 sequences are SGHDN and FVKESK. Trimming cost V 0 bases and J 4 bases, with 4 bases left between them. The CDR3, as DNA: TGTGCCAGCAGCCAAGACCCGGGAAACACCATATATTTT. This sequence encodes CASSQDPGNTIYF. Full variable domain (remainder filled in from reference TRBV14 and TRBJ1-3): EAGVTQFPSHSVIEKGQTVTLRCDPISGHDNLYWYRRVMGKEIKFLLHFVKESKQDESGMPNNRFLAERTGGTYSTLKVQPAELEDSGVYFCASSQDPGNTIYFGEGSWLTVV.

This clonotype was counted between two and nine times. The chain combines TRBV5-1 with TRBJ1-2, with 8 bases matching TRBD1. Germline V lookup: CDR1 SGHRS, CDR2 YFSETQ. Trimming at V came to 4 bases and at J to 7 bases, leaving 9 bases not matched to a gene. The CDR3 runs 14 residues. This CDR3 reads CASSTTDRAGGYTF. The CDR3 DNA sequence: TGCGCCAGCAGCACGACGGACAGGGCAGGTGGCTACACCTTC.

The chain uses TRBV9 and TRBJ2-2, with 10 bases lining up with TRBD2. CDR1 SGDLS and CDR2 YYNGEE come from the germline V gene. V lost 3 bases and J lost 4; bases outside the gene matches: 3. The CDR3 is 15 amino acids. The CDR3 nucleotides are TGTGCCAGCAGCGGGGGACTAGCGAGCACCGGGGAGCTGTTTTTT. Its protein is CASSGGLASTGELFF.

This chain uses TRBV4-2 with TRBJ1-2, with D perhaps matching TRBD1 (5 bases). The length of the CDR3 is 16 residues. V shed 0 bases and J shed 4 bases, with 15 bases lying between them. Germline CDR1 reads LGHNA; CDR2 reads YNFKEQ. The CDR3: CASSQEGLRGGYGYTF. DNA of the CDR3: TGTGCCAGCAGCCAAGAGGGACTCCGAGGAGGCTATGGCTACACCTTC.

The J gene is TRBJ2-7, the V gene TRBV20-1; the D call may be TRBD1 or TRBD2 (5 bases each). Trimming took 3 bases from V and 2 from J, leaving 14 bases between them. Germline CDR1 reads DFQATT; CDR2 reads SNEGSKA (reference sequence). The CDR3 totals 14 residues. The chain's CDR3 is CSASRTGRPYEQYF. The CDR3 DNA sequence: TGCAGTGCTAGTCGCACGGGACGGCCCTACGAGCAGTACTTC.

This clonotype was counted only a few times. This sequence joins TRBV20-1 and TRBJ1-2; D not certain. CDR3 length equals 18 residues. Germline V gene sequence: CDR1 DFQATT, CDR2 SNEGSKA (reference sequence). V was pared by 1 base and J by 0 bases, with 21 bases between. The CDR3 spells CSARAFRHWFYPNYGYTF. The CDR3 DNA is TGCAGTGCTAGAGCGTTCCGACACTGGTTTTACCCTAACTATGGCTACACCTTC.

The CDR3 DNA reads as TGTGCCAGCAGTTACGACAGGGATAACTATGGCTACACCTTC. Its translation: CASSYDRDNYGYTF. The rearrangement joins TRBV6-5 to TRBJ1-2; 7 bases line up with TRBD1. Per germline, CDR1 MNHEY and CDR2 SVGAGI. The length of the CDR3 is 14 residues. Trimming at V came to 2 bases and at J to 1 base, leaving 1 base not matched to a gene.